This TCR beta chain is drawn from a study of blood T cell repertoires in COVID-19 (TCRdb year 2020). Broadly, across the study: Collaborator samples came from the United States, Italy and Spain and covered acute and convalescent phases of COVID-19. Where available, HLA class I and class II types were taken from metadata supplied by the sample provider and were not determined by assay-based typing. Subjects who had been exposed to COVID-19, were actively infected with it, or had recovered from it provided the deeply sampled blood TCRbeta repertoires that made up the dataset. Samples were obtained from the ongoing ImmuneRACE study (first 160 participants) and from about 1,300 subjects provided by 6 global collaborators. The repertoires were released in a freely available public database intended as a resource for research on the immune response to SARS-CoV-2. A de-identified subject ID, COVID-19 status, age in years and sex were almost always included in the sample metadata. The material from the prospective study consisted of cDNA or gDNA derived from T cells, B-cell-depleted T cells, or PBMCs. General findings and caveats noted by the study authors: Clinical and demographic metadata were provided uncurated, with the amount varying by source and participant.

V is trimmed back by 5 bases and J by 4 bases, and the junction contains 7 bases that no gene match accounts for. Spanning cysteine to phenylalanine, the CDR3 consists of 15 amino acids. Only CDR3 DNA is held: 45 bases, read in frame from base 1. The germline V gene specifies SGHVS as CDR1 and FNYEAQ as CDR2. TCRbeta CDR3 regions were amplified from genomic DNA by means of the immunoSEQ Assay, a bias-controlled multiplex PCR. Per the authors' processing: Within the assay, amplification of reference gene primers was used to estimate how many nucleated cells each sample contained. To quantify the absolute abundance of each unique TCRbeta CDR3 rearrangement, sequence reads were collapsed and filtered. For each sample, productive Simpson clonality was calculated as the square root of Simpson's diversity index over productive rearrangements. Here the immuneACCESS table is served through TCRdb, limited to in-frame sequences with V and J called. Missing clones are a known gap in these copies; in checked studies unresolved V genes cover under half, and the rest lacks a known reason. D and trimming were read from the DNA, whereas the V and J calls and clone size are those reported in that table. Counted in this sample were around 97,000 clones; roughly 80% of them appeared once. Of the sample, 12% is held by the ten largest clones.

The collaborating institutions used their own protocols to collect whole blood in K2EDTA tubes. For TCRbeta analysis, collaborator samples were shipped as frozen whole blood, as isolated PBMCs, or as DNA extracted from either sample type. Regarding this clone: It has no known antigen specificity. No base quality information exists; no much larger clone differs at one position.

The chain was built from TRBV7-6 and TRBJ2-2; TRBD1 agrees with 7 junctional bases. The TCR comes from a human donor in a cohort sampled during active COVID-19. The sample consisted of peripheral blood. At the DNA level, the sequence is TGTGCCAGCAGCACCGACAGGGCTGGCACCGGGGAGCTGTTTTTT. It translates to CASSTDRAGTGELFF.